This paragraph reports one T cell receptor beta chain. This entry comes from a study of blood T cell repertoires in COVID-19. Original handling: Estimated nucleated cell counts came from reference gene primer amplification. Profiled with immunoSEQ multiplex PCR; TCRdb holds only in-frame clones, not every one. V, J and clone size derive from that table, while D and trimming were established from the DNA sequence. The sample holds 120,000 or so clones, 84% seen once. Per germline, CDR1 MDHEN and CDR2 SYDVKM. The V end lost 4 bases, the J end lost 3 bases, and 6 bases lay between the germline ends. The CDR3 is 12 amino acids.

This receptor was obtained from a woman aged 25 to 39 who had recovered from COVID-19. The specimen was PBMCs or T cells enriched from blood (not recorded which). The chain combines TRBV28 with TRBJ1-2; D is unresolved. CDR3 residues: CASSSGHYGYTF. DNA for the CDR3: TGTGCCAGCAGTTCAGGCCACTATGGCTACACCTTC.